The table lists the clone carrying this T cell receptor (beta chain) with a few counts. Its matching antigen is unknown. These data are taken from a study of vaccination and CD4 T cells after COVID-19. Study-wide background: Convalescent donors were composed of six males and four females, of whom two were Hispanic. Overall study findings and caveats: Vaccine-specific clones in convalescent patients were spike mono-reactive in 304 of 307 cases.

Looked up from germline, CDR1 is GTSNPN and CDR2 is SVGIG (reference sequence). The CDR3 has 14 residues. Trimming took 2 bases from V and 4 from J; bases not matched to a gene: 5. An Oncomine TCR Beta short-read assay was used to sequence the DNA from cultured CD4+ T cells. The genomic DNA was obtained from cultured CD4+ T cells by extraction with the QIAamp micro DNA kit. TCRdb reanalysed the PCR reads using MiXCR and keeps one entry per CDR3 protein. The sample lists 5,800 or so distinct CDR3 sequences, roughly 31% occurring once. As for treatment: approximately nine-day PBMC culture with coronavirus spike peptide pools or control peptides (ViraFEST assay). Researchers collected the unexposed donor's CD4+ T cells before the COVID-19 pandemic (2011-2018). ViraFEST sequenced TCRs after peptide-pool expansion of antigen-specific T cells. Wells that each held approximately 2.1 million PBMCs were cultured with roughly 10 IU/ml IL-2 and approximately 10 ug/ml peptide pools.

The chain links TRBV30 to TRBJ1-2, with TRBD1 identical over 9 bases. This sequence was found in a human donor in good health. Sequenced sample: CD4+ T cells from blood, cultured in vitro. In DNA, the CDR3 is TGTGCCTGGAGTATGGGACAGGGCGTCTATGGCTACACCTTC. The encoded protein is CAWSMGQGVYGYTF.